This T cell receptor (beta chain) derives from a study of beta chain features in type 1 diabetes. Study at large: Age, gender and cell yields were alike across patients and healthy donors. Study-wide findings and caveats: There was no resolution here of whether HLA type influences TCRB rearrangement. Moderately but significantly shorter TCRB CDR3s were found in Type 1 diabetes patients in all four CD4+ subsets.

This clone has more than one count but fewer than ten. Antigen: not known. The CDR3 contains 14 residues. Germline V CDR1 and CDR2: SNHLY, FYNNEI. V gave up 3 bases and J gave up 1 base, with 9 bases separating them. Since all of the isolated RNA was reverse transcribed, expressed TCRB transcripts were what got sequenced. Here immunoSEQ multiplex PCR was the method, and the copy in TCRdb shows in-frame clones only, minus some. This table has 600,000 or so clones, roughly 12% appearing once. The rearrangement joins TRBV2 to TRBJ2-5, with D perhaps matching TRBD1 (6 bases). Sequenced input: naive CD4+ T cells from blood. The source of this sequence is a man aged 25-45 years with type 1 diabetes. The CDR3 sequence is CASSDRTAQETQYF. CDR3 nucleotide sequence: TGTGCCAGCAGTGACCGGACAGCCCAAGAGACCCAGTACTTC. Full variable domain (outside the CDR3, taken from reference TRBV2 and TRBJ2-5): EPEVTQTPSHQVTQMGQEVILRCVPISNHLYFYWYRQILGQKVEFLVSFYNNEISEKSEIFDDQFSVERPDGSNFTLKIRSTKLEDSAMYFCASSDRTAQETQYFGPGTRLLVL.